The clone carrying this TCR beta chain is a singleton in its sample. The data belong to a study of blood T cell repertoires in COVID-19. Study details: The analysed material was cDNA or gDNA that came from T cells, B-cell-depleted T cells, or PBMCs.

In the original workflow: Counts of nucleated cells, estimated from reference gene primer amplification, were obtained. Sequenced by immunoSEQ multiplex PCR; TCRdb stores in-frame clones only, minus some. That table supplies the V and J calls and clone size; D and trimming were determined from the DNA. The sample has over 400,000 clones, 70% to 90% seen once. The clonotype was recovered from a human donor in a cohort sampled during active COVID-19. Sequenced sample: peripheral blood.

CDR3 residues: CASKRQGVGYTF. CDR3 DNA: TGTGCCAGCAAGCGGCAGGGGGTTGGCTACACCTTC. This sequence joins TRBV25-1 and TRBJ1-2; 7 bases match TRBD1. J lost 7 bases, V lost 7 bases, and 6 bases had no gene match. This CDR3 has 12 amino acids. CDR1 is MGHDK and CDR2 is SYGVNS in the germline V gene.